The source of this T cell receptor beta chain is a study of T cell responses to AZD1222 COVID-19 vaccine. Overall study results and limits: A mostly white British donor set with more females was recruited, and clonal diversity was possibly underestimated.

Libraries were prepared by immunoSEQ multiplex PCR; TCRdb keeps only in-frame clonotypes and omits some of them. Among about 120,000 clones listed, about 85% were seen once. Trimming shortened V by 5 bases and J by 5 bases, and 21 bases separated the two germline ends. The CDR3 spans 16 residues. The germline gives CDR1 SGHDN, CDR2 FVKESK. As for this clone: As yet, its antigen is unknown.

This chain links TRBV14 with TRBJ2-5; D is perhaps TRBD2 (5 bases). This clonotype was obtained from an adult in good health. Material: peripheral blood, obtained on day 0 of AZD1222 vaccination. The CDR3 loop is CASSYLGRVSGETQYF. The CDR3 nucleotides read TGTGCCAGCAGCTACCTCGGTCGGGTCAGCGGCGAGACCCAGTACTTC.